The clone carrying this T cell receptor (beta chain) has a handful of counts. Only in-frame clones appear in the TCRdb table, and some are missing; sequencing was by immunoSEQ multiplex PCR. The data contain about 7,300 clones, 80% to 85% of them singletons. Trimming took 3 bases from V and 0 from J, leaving 20 bases between them. Germline assignment: CDR1 MNHNS and CDR2 SASEGT. This CDR3 contains 18 residues. These data belong to a study of OX40 agonist ivuxolimab in advanced cancers. This clonotype was sampled from an adult with an advanced solid tumor such as melanoma, head and neck, liver or kidney cancer. The material sequenced was CD4+ or CD8+ T cells sorted from blood, taken in a trial of the OX40 agonist ivuxolimab. The V call is TRBV6-1, the J call TRBJ1-1, with unresolved D. The CDR3 protein is CASSEFVEIDTLNTEAFF. The CDR3 DNA reads as TGTGCCAGCAGTGAGTTCGTGGAGATTGACACATTGAACACTGAAGCTTTCTTT.